This record concerns one T cell receptor (beta chain) sequence. Antigen: not known. The data were obtained in a study of synovial regulatory T cells in juvenile arthritis. General study findings and limits: CDR3 overlap with synovial Tregs was higher for iaTregs than other blood Tregs. Synovial Teff and blood CPL repertoires partially overlapped with iaTreg TCR repertoires, which were largely patient-private. TCR diversity was lower in inflammation-associated blood Treg cells than in other blood Treg cells.

Sequencing was performed with immunoSEQ multiplex PCR; in TCRdb, only in-frame clones are kept and a portion is missing. The sample's table shows roughly 8,400 clones. The CDR3 contains 14 residues. No DNA was logged. From germline, CDR1 is MNHNY and CDR2 SVGAGI (reference sequence). V and J are TRBV6-6 and TRBJ2-5; the D call from TCRdb, TRBD2, cannot be confirmed without DNA. The sequence was collected from a donor between 2 and 29 years old with juvenile idiopathic arthritis. Sequencing was performed on Treg cells from blood. Specified subset: remaining (HLA-DR-negative) circulating blood Treg cells. The CDR3 protein is CASSYLRDQETQYF.